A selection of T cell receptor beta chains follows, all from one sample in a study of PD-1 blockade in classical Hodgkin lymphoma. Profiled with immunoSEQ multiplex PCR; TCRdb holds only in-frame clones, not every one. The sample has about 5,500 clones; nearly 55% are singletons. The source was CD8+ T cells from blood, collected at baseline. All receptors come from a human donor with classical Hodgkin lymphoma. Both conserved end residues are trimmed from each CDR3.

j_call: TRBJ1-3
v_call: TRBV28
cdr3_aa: ASSSGQELGNTIY

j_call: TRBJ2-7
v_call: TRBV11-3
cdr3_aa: ASSHGDRSYEQY

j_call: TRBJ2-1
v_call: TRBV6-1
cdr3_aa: ASSDSSVVGFNEQF

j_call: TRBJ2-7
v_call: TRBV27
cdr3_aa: ASSFLGQSYEQY

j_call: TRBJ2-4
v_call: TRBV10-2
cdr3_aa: ASSVEAHWVTKNIQY

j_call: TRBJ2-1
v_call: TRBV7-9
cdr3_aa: ASSLVGSGRNEQF

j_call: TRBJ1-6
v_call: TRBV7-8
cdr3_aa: ASSLAGTGYTRPNSPLH

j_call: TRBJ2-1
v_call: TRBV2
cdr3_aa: ASIKTAGRSNEQF

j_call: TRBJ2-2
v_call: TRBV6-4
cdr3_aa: ASTKLNTGELF

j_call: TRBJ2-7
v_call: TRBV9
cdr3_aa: ASSPRARDEQY

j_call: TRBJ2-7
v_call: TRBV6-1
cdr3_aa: ASNGRQY

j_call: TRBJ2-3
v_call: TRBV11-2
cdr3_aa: ASSLVRGGITDTQY

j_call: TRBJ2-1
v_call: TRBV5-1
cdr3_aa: ASNLADNEQF

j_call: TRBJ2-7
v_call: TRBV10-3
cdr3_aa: AISEGGPGTYEQY

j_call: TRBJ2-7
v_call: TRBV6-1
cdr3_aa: ASSAEISGRVDEQY

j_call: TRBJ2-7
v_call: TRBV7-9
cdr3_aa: ASSLLGTGVWGQY

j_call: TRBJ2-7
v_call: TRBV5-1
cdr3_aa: ASQELASSYEQY

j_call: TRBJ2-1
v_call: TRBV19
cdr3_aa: ASSIVPSGNNEQF

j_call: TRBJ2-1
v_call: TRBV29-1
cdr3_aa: SVGGRYNEQF

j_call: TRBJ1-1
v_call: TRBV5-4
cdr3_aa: ASSLGVGTEAF

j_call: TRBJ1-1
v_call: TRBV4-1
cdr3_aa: ASSQARGLTLNTEAF

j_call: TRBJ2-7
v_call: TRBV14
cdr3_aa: ASSQIGGEQY

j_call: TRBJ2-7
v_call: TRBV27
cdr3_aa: ASSFRQGGYEQY

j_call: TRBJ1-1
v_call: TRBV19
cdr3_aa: ATVPGQGANTEAF

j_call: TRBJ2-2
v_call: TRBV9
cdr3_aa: ASSGRGARTGELF

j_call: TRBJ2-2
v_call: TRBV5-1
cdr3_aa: ASSLRTGFGELF

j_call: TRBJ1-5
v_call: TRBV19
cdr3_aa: ASSLSTGLYSNQPQH

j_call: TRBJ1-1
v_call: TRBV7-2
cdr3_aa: ASSLILLGNTEAF

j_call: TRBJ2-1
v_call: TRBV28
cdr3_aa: ASSFRQRSPYYNEQF

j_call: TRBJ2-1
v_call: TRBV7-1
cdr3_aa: ASSFLPAGGGEQF

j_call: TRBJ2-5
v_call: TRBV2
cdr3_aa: ASSVPSGRTEETQY